This T cell receptor beta chain was found in a study of T cells in Graves' hyperthyroidism and ophthalmopathy. Findings and caveats of the study: The authors' 13 V-J model separated ophthalmopathy from stable hyperthyroidism.

This CDR3 is built from 12 residues. V lost 3 bases and J 4 bases, leaving 5 bases between the germline ends. CDR1 and CDR2 (germline): MNHEY, SMNVEV (reference sequence). PBMCs were obtained from roughly 10 ml fresh peripheral blood. Amplified regions were TCR beta CDR3 sequences from RNA transcripts. During a first-round RT-PCR of the TCR CDR3, the HTBI primer set was used. TCRdb analysed the multiplex PCR reads with MiXCR anew, one entry per CDR3 protein. This table holds about 530,000 distinct CDR3 sequences, approximately 17% found once. This clonotype was recorded many times. Its antigen remains unknown.

The chain joins TRBV27 to TRBJ2-3; D call uncertain. The sample consisted of blood. The sequence came from a woman in her late teens or twenties with Graves' ophthalmopathy. CDR3 nucleotides: TGTGCCAGCAGTTTGAGTGCAGATACGCAGTATTTT. Translated, it gives CASSLSADTQYF.